This TCR beta chain was sequenced for a study of graft-versus-host responses after intestinal transplantation. Background on the study: Anti-thymocyte globulin induction was given to all recipients, followed by tacrolimus and steroids for roughly three years.

This clone was recorded a few times. Its antigen is undetermined. The CDR3 spans 16 residues. V dropped 3 bases and J dropped 7 bases, with 21 bases sitting between them. Germline V gene data show CDR1 as SGHVS and CDR2 as FQNEAQ. The assay was immunoSEQ multiplex PCR, and TCRdb's table has in-frame clones only and misses some. Seen here are over 100,000 clones, approximately 96% observed once, and the top ten hold under 3.5%. This clonotype was sampled from a human donor who received an intestinal transplant. The chain carries TRBV7-8 and TRBJ1-1; no clear D gene. Sequencing was performed on unstimulated CD8+ T cells sorted from spleen or lymph node cells, taken before intestinal transplant. CDR3 DNA: TGTGCCAGCAGCTTCAACCCCGGACTACGGGAGATTGAAGCTTTCTTT. It translates to CASSFNPGLREIEAFF. Drawing the rest from reference TRBV7-8 and TRBJ1-1, the complete variable domain is GAGVSQSPRYKVAKRGQDVALRCDPISGHVSLFWYQQALGQGPEFLTYFQNEAQLDKSGLPSDRFFAERPEGSVSTLKIQRTQQEDSAVYLCASSFNPGLREIEAFFGQGTRLTVV.